Below, one T cell receptor (beta chain) is given with its context. What it binds is not known. Amplification of TCR beta used genomic DNA extracted from peripheral blood. CDR1 SGHRS and CDR2 YFSETQ come from the germline V gene. The CDR3 has 14 residues. V was pared by 7 bases and J by 0 bases, with 2 bases of the junction left unmatched. A mixed TRB-A/B primer pool amplified rearranged TRB by multiplex touch-down PCR. TCRdb reprocessed the multiplex PCR reads via MiXCR and lists one record per CDR3 protein. The sample yields about 1,900 distinct CDR3 sequences, around 28% seen once. This record belongs to a study of T cell repertoires in aging, cancer and after chemotherapy. Across the whole study: Paired samples before and after chemotherapy came from glioblastoma patients receiving temozolomide-based therapy. Study-level findings and limits: Age-matched healthy donors had significantly more diverse, less clonal blood TCR repertoires than untreated cancer patients.

The TCR comes from a human donor with a solid tumor. Input material: blood. This chain uses TRBV5-1 with TRBJ2-3, with 10 bases that match TRBD2. Written as DNA, the CDR3 is TGCGCCAGCCAGCGGGGGGGTAGCACAGATACGCAGTATTTT. This sequence encodes CASQRGGSTDTQYF. The variable domain in full, completed from reference TRBV5-1 and TRBJ2-3, reads KAGVTQTPRYLIKTRGQQVTLSCSPISGHRSVSWYQQTPGQGLQFLFEYFSETQRNKGNFPGRFSGRQFSNSRSEMNVSTLELGDSALYLCASQRGGSTDTQYFGPGTRLTVL.